The T cell receptor (beta chain) described here comes from a study of blood T cell repertoires in COVID-19 (dated by TCRdb to between 2020 and 2021). Context from the whole study: Samples covering the acute and convalescent phases of COVID-19 were provided by collaborators in the United States, Italy and Spain. Samples came from the ongoing ImmuneRACE study (first 160 participants) plus 1,254 subjects from 6 global collaborators. A de-identified subject ID, COVID-19 status, age in years and sex were almost always included in the sample metadata. The material from the prospective study consisted of cDNA or gDNA derived from T cells, B-cell-depleted T cells, or PBMCs. Deeply sampled blood TCRbeta repertoires from subjects exposed to, actively infected with, or recovered from COVID-19 were included in the dataset. The repertoires were released in a freely available public database meant as a resource for research on the immune response to SARS-CoV-2. Where available, HLA class I and class II types were taken from metadata supplied by the sample provider and were not determined by assay-based typing. What the authors observed across the whole study: The amount of clinical and demographic metadata varied by source and participant and was provided uncurated.

TCRbeta CDR3 regions were amplified from genomic DNA using the immunoSEQ Assay, a bias-controlled multiplex PCR. Concerning the study's data processing: The number of nucleated cells in each sample was estimated by amplification of reference gene primers within the assay. To quantify the absolute abundance of each unique TCRbeta CDR3 rearrangement, sequence reads were collapsed and filtered. For each sample, productive Simpson clonality was calculated as the square root of Simpson's diversity index across productive rearrangements. TCRdb obtained this table from immuneACCESS and retained in-frame rearrangements with V and J assigned. These tables miss some clones; where compared with another copy, unresolved V genes account for less than half of the shortfall, and the remainder is unexplained. That table furnishes V, J and clone size, whereas the DNA furnished D and trimming. Within this sample are 90,000 to 150,000 clones, with around nine tenths of them counted one time only. The leading ten clones occupy more than 2% of the sample.

As for this clone: The target of this receptor is not known. No base quality information exists; no much larger clone differs at one position.

Each collaborating institution followed its own protocols to collect whole blood in K2EDTA tubes. For TCRbeta analysis, collaborators shipped samples as frozen whole blood, isolated PBMCs, or DNA extracted from either of those sample types. The clonotype originates from a woman in her fifties or sixties with acute or convalescent COVID-19. Source material: peripheral blood.

In nucleotide form, the sequence is TGTGCCAGCACCAGTCTTACAGGTGGCGGCTATGGCTACACCTTC. This is translated as CASTSLTGGGYGYTF. The V and J genes are TRBV6-5 and TRBJ1-2, and the D gene may be TRBD1, 5 bases matching. The germline V gene encodes CDR1 MNHEY and CDR2 SVGAGI. The CDR3 starts with the cysteine, ends with the phenylalanine, and has 15 residues. Only the CDR3 portion is preserved as DNA: 45 bases, with reading frame beginning at the first base. V is shortened by 7 bases, J by 4 bases, and the region joining them spans 19 bases.